Listed below are T cell receptor beta chains from one sample, sequenced in a study of blood T cell repertoires in COVID-19. Assay: immunoSEQ multiplex PCR; the TCRdb copy retains only in-frame clones and omits some. The data show about 49,000 clones, 82% seen once. Sequencing was done on a sample of peripheral blood. Receptors originate from an older woman with acute or convalescent COVID-19. The CDR3 runs from the conserved cysteine through the conserved F or W. Expanded clones are given a class, and other clones once, few, many or no size at all.

V	size	CDR3
TRBV12-3/TRBV12-4	.	CASSTDRGKTQYF
TRBV7-9	.	CASSPGLETQYF
TRBV7-3	few	CASTMGDRLHNSNQPQHF
TRBV19	.	CASSHRQGVVQPQHF
TRBV20-1	.	CSASLGASNSPLHF
TRBV3-1/TRBV3-2	few	CASSQDLLAGYNEQFF
TRBV28	few	CASSWTYREAFF
TRBV7-9	.	CASSLEQGRNEQFF
TRBV11-2	.	CASSLQGSNQPQHF
TRBV19	.	CASSTRQGLHVAFF